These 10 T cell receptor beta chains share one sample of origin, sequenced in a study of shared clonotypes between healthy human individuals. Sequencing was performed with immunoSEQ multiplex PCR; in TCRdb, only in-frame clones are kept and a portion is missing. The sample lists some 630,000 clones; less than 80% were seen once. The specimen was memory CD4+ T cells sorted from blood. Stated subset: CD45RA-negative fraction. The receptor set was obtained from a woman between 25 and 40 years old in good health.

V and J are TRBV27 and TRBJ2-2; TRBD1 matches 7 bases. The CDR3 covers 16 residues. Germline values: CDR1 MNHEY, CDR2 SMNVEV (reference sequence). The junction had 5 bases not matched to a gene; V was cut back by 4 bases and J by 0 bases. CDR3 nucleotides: TGTGCCAGCAGTTCTACAGGGGCCCCGAACACCGGGGAGCTGTTTTTT. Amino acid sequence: CASSSTGAPNTGELFF.

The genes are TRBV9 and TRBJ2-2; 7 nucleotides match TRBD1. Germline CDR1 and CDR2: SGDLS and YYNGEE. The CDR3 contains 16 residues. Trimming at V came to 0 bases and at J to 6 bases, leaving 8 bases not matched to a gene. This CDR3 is CASSVVGQASAGELFF. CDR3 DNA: TGTGCCAGCAGCGTAGTCGGACAGGCCAGCGCCGGGGAGCTGTTTTTT.

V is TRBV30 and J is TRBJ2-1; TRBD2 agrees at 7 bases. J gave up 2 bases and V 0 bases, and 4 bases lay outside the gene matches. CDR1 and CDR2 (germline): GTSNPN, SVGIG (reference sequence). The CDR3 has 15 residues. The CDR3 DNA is TGTGCCTGGAGTGTATTGGGACTAACCTACAATGAGCAGTTCTTC. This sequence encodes CAWSVLGLTYNEQFF.

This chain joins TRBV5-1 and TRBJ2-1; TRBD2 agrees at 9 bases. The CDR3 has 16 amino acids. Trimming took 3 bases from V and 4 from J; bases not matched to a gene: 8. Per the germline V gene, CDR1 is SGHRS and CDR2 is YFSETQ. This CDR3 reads CASSWGAGGGYNEQFF. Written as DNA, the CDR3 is TGCGCCAGCAGCTGGGGAGCGGGAGGAGGTTACAATGAGCAGTTCTTC.

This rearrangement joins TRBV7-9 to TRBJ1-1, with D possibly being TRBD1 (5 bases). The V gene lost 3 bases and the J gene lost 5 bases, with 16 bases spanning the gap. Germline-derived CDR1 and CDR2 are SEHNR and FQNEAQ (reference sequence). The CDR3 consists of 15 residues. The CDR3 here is CASSLTQGRGTEAFF. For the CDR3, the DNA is TGTGCCAGCAGCTTGACTCAGGGACGAGGGACTGAAGCTTTCTTT.

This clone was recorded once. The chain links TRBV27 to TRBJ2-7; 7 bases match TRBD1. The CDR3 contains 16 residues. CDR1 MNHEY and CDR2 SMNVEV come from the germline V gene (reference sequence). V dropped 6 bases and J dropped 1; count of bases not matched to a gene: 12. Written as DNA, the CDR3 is TGTGCCAGCAGGCCGACAGGGAAAGGATTATCCTACGAGCAGTACTTC. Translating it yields CASRPTGKGLSYEQYF.

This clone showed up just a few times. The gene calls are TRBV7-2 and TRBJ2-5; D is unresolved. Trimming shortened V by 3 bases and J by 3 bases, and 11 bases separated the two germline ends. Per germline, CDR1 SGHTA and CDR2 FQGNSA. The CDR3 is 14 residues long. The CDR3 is CASSFRQKEETQYF. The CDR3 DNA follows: TGTGCCAGCAGCTTCCGCCAGAAGGAAGAGACCCAGTACTTC.

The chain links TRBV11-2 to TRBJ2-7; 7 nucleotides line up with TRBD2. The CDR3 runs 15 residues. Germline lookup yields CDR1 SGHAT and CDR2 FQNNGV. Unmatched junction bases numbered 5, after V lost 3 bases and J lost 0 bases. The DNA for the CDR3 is TGTGCCAGCAGCTTTCAAGCGGGGAGCTCCTACGAGCAGTACTTC. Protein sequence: CASSFQAGSSYEQYF.

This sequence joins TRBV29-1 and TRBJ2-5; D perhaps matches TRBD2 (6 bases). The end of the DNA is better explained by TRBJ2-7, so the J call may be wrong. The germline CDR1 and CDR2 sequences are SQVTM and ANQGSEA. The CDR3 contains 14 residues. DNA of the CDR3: TGCAGCGTTGGGAGGGACCTCCGCACCGCCGAGCAGTACTTC. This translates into CSVGRDLRTAEQYF.

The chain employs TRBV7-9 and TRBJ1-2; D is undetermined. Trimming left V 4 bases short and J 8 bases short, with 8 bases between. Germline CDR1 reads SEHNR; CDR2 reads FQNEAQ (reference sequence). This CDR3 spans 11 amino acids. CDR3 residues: CASSSGRGYTF. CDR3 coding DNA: TGTGCCAGCAGCTCGGGAAGGGGCTACACCTTC.